These 4 T cell receptor beta chains were all obtained from the same sample, sequenced in a study of blood T cell repertoires in COVID-19. Some clones are missing from TCRdb's copy, which holds only in-frame ones; the method was immunoSEQ multiplex PCR. The sample yields some 250,000 clones, over 80% seen once. The sequencing input was peripheral blood. Receptor source: a man under 40 who had recovered from COVID-19.

The chain recombines TRBV3-1 (or the pseudogene TRBV3-2) with TRBJ2-1, with D tentatively TRBD1 (6 bases). The germline CDR1 and CDR2 sequences are LGHDT and YNNKEL (reference sequence). Trimming stripped 0 bases from V and 10 bases from J, with 16 bases between. This CDR3 contains 15 residues. CDR3 amino acids: CASSQDNLGGGEQFF. The CDR3 DNA follows: TGTGCCAGCAGCCAAGACAACCTTGGGGGCGGGGAGCAGTTCTTC.

This chain uses TRBV9 with TRBJ2-2; a weak D match, TRBD2 (5 bases). CDR1 and CDR2 (germline): SGDLS, YYNGEE. The V and J ends lost 1 base and 8 bases respectively, with 12 bases between them. The CDR3 has 14 amino acids. The CDR3 DNA is TGTGCCAGCAGCGTACGAGGGAGTGATGGGGAGCTGTTTTTT. This codes for CASSVRGSDGELFF.

The chain links TRBV27 to TRBJ2-1; a weak D match, TRBD2 (5 bases). V was shortened by 9 bases and J by 8 bases, with 20 bases between the two germline ends. The CDR3 is 14 amino acids. Germline lookup yields CDR1 MNHEY and CDR2 SMNVEV (reference sequence). CDR3 loop: CASSQERSTDEQFF. For the CDR3, the DNA is TGTGCCAGTTCCCAGGAGCGGAGCACCGATGAGCAGTTCTTC.

The rearrangement uses TRBV11-2 and TRBJ2-7; D is uncertain. This CDR3 has 14 residues. V lost 3 bases, J lost 5 bases, and 14 bases lay in between. Germline CDR1 reads SGHAT; CDR2 reads FQNNGV. CDR3 nucleotides: TGTGCCAGCAGCTTTAGTCTCGGCGGAAACGAGCAGTACTTC. This translates into CASSFSLGGNEQYF.